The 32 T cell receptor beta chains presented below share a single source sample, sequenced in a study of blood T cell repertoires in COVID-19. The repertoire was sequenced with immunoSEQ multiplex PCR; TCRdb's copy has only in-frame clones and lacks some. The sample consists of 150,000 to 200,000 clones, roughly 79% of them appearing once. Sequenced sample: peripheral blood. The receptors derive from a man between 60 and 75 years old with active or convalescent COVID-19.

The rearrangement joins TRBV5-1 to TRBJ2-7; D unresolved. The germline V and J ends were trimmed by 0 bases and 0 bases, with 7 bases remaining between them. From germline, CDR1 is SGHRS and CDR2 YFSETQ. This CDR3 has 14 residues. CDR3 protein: CASSLVEHSYEQYF. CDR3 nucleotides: TGCGCCAGCAGCTTGGTGGAGCACTCCTACGAGCAGTACTTC.

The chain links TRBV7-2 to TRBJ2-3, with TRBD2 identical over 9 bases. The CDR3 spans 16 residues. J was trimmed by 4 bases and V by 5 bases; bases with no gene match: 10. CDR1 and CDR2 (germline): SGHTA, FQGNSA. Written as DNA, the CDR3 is TGTGCCAGCAGCCCTCCCGGGACTAGCATCCCAGATACGCAGTATTTT. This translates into CASSPPGTSIPDTQYF.

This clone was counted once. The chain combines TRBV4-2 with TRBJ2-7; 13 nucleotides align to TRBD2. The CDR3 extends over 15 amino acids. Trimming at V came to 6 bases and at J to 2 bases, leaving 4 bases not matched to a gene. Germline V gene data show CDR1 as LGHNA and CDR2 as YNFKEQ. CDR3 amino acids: CASSPTSGRPYEQYF. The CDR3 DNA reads TGTGCCAGCAGTCCGACTAGCGGGAGGCCCTACGAGCAGTACTTC.

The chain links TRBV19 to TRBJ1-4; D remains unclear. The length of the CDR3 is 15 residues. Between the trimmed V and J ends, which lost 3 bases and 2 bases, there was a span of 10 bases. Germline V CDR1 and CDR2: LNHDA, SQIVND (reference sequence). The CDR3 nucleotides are TGTGCCAGTAGTATTCAGGCTCGGACTAATGAAAAACTGTTTTTT. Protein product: CASSIQARTNEKLFF.

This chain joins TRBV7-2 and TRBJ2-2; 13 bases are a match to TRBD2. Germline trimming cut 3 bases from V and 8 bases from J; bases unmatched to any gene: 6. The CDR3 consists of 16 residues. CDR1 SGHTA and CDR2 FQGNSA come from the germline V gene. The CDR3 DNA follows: TGTGCCAGCAGCTTCGGACTAGCGGGAGCAGGTGGGGAGCTGTTTTTT. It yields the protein CASSFGLAGAGGELFF.

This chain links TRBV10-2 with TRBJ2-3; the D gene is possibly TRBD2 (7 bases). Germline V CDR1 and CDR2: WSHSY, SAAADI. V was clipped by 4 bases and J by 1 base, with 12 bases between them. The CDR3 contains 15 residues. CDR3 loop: CASSARGAGTDTQYF. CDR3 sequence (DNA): TGCGCCAGCAGTGCCCGGGGGGCCGGCACAGATACGCAGTATTTT.

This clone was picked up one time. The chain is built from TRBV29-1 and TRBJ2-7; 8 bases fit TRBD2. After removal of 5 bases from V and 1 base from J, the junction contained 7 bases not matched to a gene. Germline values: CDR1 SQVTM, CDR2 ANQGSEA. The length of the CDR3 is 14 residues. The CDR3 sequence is CSVFLAGTSYEQYF. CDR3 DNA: TGCAGCGTTTTTCTAGCGGGTACTTCCTACGAGCAGTACTTC.

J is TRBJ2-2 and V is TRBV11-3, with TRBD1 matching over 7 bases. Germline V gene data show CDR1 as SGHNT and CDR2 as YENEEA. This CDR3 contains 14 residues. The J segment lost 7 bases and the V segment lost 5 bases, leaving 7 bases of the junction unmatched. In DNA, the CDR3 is TGTGCCAGCAGCACACGACAGGGCCTCGGGGAGCTGTTTTTT. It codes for CASSTRQGLGELFF.

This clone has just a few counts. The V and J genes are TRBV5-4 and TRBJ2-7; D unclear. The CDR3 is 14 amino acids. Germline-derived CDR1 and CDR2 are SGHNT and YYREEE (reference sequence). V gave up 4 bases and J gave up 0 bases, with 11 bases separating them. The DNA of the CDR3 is TGTGCCAGCAGCGTCAGTCCCAGCTCCTACGAGCAGTACTTC. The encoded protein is CASSVSPSSYEQYF.

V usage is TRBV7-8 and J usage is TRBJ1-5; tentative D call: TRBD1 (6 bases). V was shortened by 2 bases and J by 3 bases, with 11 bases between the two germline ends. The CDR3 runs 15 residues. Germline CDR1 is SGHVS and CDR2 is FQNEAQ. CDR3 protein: CASSLLYRDNQPQHF. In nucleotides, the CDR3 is TGTGCCAGCAGCTTATTATACAGGGACAATCAGCCCCAGCATTTT.

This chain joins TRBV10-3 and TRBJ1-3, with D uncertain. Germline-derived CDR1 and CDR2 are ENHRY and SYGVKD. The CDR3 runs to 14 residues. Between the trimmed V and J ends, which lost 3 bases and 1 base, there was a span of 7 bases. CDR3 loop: CAISDPVSGNTIYF. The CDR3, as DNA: TGTGCCATCAGTGATCCAGTGTCTGGAAACACCATATATTTT.

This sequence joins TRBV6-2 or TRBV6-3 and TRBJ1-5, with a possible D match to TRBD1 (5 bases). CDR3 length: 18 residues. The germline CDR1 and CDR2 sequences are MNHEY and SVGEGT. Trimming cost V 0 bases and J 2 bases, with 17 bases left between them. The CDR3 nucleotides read TGTGCCAGCAGTTACTCCTCCGTGGGGCAAGACCGCAATCAGCCCCAGCATTTT. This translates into CASSYSSVGQDRNQPQHF.

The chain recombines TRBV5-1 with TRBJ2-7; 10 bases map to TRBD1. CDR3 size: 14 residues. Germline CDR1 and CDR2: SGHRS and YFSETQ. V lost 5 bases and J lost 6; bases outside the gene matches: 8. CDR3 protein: CASSLKRTGGEQYF. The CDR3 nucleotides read TGCGCCAGCAGTCTCAAACGGACAGGGGGCGAGCAGTACTTC.

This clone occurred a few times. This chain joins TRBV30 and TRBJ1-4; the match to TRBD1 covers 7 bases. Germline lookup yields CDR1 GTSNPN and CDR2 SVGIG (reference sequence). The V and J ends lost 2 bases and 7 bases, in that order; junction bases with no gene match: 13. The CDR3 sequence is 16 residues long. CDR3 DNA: TGTGCCTGGAGTAGGAACCAAGGGGGCAGACGTGAAAAACTGTTTTTT. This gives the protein CAWSRNQGGRREKLFF.

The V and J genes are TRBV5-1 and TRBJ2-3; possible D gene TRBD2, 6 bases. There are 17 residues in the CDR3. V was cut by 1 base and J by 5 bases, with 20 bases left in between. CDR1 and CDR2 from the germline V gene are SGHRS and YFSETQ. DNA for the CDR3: TGCGCCAGCAGCTTGTCGCCAAGGGGTTCCGGGGGAGATACGCAGTATTTT. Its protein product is CASSLSPRGSGGDTQYF.

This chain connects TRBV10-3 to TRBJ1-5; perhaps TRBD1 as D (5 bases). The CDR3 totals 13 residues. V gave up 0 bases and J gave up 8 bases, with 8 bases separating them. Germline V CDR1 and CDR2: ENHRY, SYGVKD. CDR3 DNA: TGTGCCATCAGTGAGTCGTGGGGGGAGCCCCAGCATTTT. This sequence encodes CAISESWGEPQHF.

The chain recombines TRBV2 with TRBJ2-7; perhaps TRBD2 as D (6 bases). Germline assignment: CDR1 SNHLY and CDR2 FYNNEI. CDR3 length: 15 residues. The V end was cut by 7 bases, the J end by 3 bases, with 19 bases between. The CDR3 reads CASKTEAGRGYEQYF. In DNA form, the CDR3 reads TGTGCCAGCAAAACTGAGGCGGGAAGGGGCTACGAGCAGTACTTC.

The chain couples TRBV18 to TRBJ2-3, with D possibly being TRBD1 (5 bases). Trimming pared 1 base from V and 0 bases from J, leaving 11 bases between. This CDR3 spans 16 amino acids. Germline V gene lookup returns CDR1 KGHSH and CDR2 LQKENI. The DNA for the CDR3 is TGTGCCAGCTCACCACAGGGGCTCGGGAGCACAGATACGCAGTATTTT. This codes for CASSPQGLGSTDTQYF.

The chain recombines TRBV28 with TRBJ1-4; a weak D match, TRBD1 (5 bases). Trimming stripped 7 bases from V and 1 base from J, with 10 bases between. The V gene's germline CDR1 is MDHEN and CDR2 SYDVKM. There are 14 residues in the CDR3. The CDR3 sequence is CASTAGGTNEKLFF. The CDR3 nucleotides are TGTGCCAGCACCGCGGGGGGAACTAATGAAAAACTGTTTTTT.

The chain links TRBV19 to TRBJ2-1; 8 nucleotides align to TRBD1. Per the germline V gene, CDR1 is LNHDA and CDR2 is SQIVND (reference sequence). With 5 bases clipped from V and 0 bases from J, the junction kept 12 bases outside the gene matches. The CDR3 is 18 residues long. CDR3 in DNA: TGTGCCAGTAGTCGAGGGGCAGGGGGCTATAGCTCCTACAATGAGCAGTTCTTC. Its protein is CASSRGAGGYSSYNEQFF.

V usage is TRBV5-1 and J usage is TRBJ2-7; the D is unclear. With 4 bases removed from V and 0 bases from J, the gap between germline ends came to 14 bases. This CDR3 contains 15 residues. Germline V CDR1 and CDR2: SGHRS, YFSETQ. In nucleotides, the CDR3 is TGCGCCAGCAGCGCACTCGAGCGCAGCTCCTACGAGCAGTACTTC. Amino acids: CASSALERSSYEQYF.

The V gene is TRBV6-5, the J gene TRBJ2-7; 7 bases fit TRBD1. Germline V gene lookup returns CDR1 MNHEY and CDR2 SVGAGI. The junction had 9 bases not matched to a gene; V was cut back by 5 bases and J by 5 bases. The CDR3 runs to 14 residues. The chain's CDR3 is CASSRRQGENEQYF. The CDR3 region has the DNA TGTGCCAGCAGTCGTCGACAGGGCGAGAACGAGCAGTACTTC.

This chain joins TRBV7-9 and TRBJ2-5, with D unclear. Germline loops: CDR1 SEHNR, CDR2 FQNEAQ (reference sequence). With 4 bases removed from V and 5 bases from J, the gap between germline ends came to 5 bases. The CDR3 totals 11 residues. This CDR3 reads CASSSPETQYF. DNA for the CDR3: TGTGCCAGCAGCTCCCCGGAGACCCAGTACTTC.

For the CDR3, the DNA is TGTGCCAGTCGGATGGCGGGAGGGCTAACAGATACGCAGTATTTT. It yields the protein CASRMAGGLTDTQYF. This sequence joins TRBV6-5 and TRBJ2-3; TRBD2 matches 9 bases. With 9 bases clipped from V and 3 bases from J, the junction kept 10 bases outside the gene matches. CDR3 length equals 15 residues. Germline V gene lookup returns CDR1 MNHEY and CDR2 SVGAGI.

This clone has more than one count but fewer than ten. The CDR3 reads CASSQGDRNSPLHF. The CDR3 DNA sequence: TGCGCCAGCAGCCAAGGGGACAGAAACTCACCCCTCCACTTT. The chain joins TRBV4-3 to TRBJ1-6, with 7 bases that match TRBD1. The ends lost 1 base at V and 10 bases at J; junction bases unmatched: 4. The CDR3 contains 14 residues. CDR1 and CDR2 from the germline V gene are LGHNA and YSLEER.

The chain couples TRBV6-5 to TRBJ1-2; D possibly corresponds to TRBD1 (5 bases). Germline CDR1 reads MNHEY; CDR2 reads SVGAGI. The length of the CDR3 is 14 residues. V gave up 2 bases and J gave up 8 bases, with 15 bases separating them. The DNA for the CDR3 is TGTGCCAGCAGTTACATCACTCGGGACTCCGGCTACACCTTC. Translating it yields CASSYITRDSGYTF.

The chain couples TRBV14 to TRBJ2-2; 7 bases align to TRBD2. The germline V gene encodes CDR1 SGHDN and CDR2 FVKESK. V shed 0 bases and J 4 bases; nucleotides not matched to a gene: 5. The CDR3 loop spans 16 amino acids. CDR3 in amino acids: CASSQDAGVGTGELFF. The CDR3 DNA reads TGTGCCAGCAGCCAAGATGCGGGAGTAGGCACCGGGGAGCTGTTTTTT. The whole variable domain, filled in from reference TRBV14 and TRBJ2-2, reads EAGVTQFPSHSVIEKGQTVTLRCDPISGHDNLYWYRRVMGKEIKFLLHFVKESKQDESGMPNNRFLAERTGGTYSTLKVQPAELEDSGVYFCASSQDAGVGTGELFFGEGSRLTVL.

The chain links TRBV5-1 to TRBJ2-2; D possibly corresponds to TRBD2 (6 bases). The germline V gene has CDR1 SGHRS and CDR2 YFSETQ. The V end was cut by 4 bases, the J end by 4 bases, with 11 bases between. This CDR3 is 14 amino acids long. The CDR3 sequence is CASSPGTATGELFF. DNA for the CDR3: TGCGCCAGCAGCCCGGGGACTGCCACCGGGGAGCTGTTTTTT.

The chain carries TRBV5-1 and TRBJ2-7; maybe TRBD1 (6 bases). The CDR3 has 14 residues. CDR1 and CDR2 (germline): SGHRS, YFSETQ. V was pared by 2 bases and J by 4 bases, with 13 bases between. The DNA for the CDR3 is TGCGCCAGCAGCTTCGGCTGGGGGCCGTACGAGCAGTACTTC. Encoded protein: CASSFGWGPYEQYF.

Here the CDR3 reads CASRPDKGRNSPLHF. The CDR3 DNA sequence: TGTGCCAGCAGGCCCGACAAAGGAAGGAATTCACCCCTCCACTTT. This chain links TRBV6-5 with TRBJ1-6, with D hard to call. The length of the CDR3 is 15 residues. V lost 6 bases and J lost 7, with 16 bases in between. In germline, CDR1 is MNHEY, CDR2 SVGAGI.

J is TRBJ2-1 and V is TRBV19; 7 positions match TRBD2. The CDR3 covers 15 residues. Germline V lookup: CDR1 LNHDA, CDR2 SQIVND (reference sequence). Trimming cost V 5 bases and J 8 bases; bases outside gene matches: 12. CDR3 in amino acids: CASSWEAGFDDEQFF. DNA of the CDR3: TGTGCCAGTAGTTGGGAAGCGGGATTCGACGATGAGCAGTTCTTC. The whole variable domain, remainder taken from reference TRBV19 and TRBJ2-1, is DGGITQSPKYLFRKEGQNVTLSCEQNLNHDAMYWYRQDPGQGLRLIYYSQIVNDFQKGDIAEGYSVSREKKESFPLTVTSAQKNPTAFYLCASSWEAGFDDEQFFGPGTRLTVL.

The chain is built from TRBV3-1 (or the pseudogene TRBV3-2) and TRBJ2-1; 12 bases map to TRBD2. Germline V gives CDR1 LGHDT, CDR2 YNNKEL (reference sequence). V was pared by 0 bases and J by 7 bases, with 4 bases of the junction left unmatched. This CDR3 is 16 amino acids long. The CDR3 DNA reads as TGTGCCAGCAGCCAAGAGAGGACTAGCGGGGTAAATGAGCAGTTCTTC. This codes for CASSQERTSGVNEQFF.